This T cell receptor beta chain appears in the sequencing data of a study of OX40 agonist ivuxolimab in advanced cancers. Regarding the study as a whole: Expanded clones were, on average, more numerous among CD8+ T cells than CD4+. Low normalized T-cell clonal expansion was additionally recorded for some nonresponders. Clonal expansion in partial responders at 0.1-3.0 mg/kg ranked among the lowest.

The CDR3 has 15 amino acids. CDR1 and CDR2 from the germline V gene are LNHDA and SQIVND (reference sequence). V lost 6 bases to trimming and J lost 3 bases, with 18 bases between them. It was autoimmune disease history or systemic immunosuppression that excluded patients. Details on this clone: Its antigen remains unknown.

Method: immunoSEQ multiplex PCR; TCRdb's copy keeps in-frame clones and lacks some. The sample shows 60,000 to 95,000 clones, around 90% of them seen only once. The sequence came from an adult with an advanced solid tumor such as melanoma, head and neck, liver or kidney cancer. V and J are TRBV19 and TRBJ2-7; perhaps TRBD2 as D (6 bases). The material was CD4+ or CD8+ T cells sorted from blood, obtained in a trial of the OX40 agonist ivuxolimab. In nucleotides, the CDR3 is TGTGCCAGTAGCCCCAGAGGACGGGGAGGCTACGAGCAGTACTTC. Encoded protein: CASSPRGRGGYEQYF.